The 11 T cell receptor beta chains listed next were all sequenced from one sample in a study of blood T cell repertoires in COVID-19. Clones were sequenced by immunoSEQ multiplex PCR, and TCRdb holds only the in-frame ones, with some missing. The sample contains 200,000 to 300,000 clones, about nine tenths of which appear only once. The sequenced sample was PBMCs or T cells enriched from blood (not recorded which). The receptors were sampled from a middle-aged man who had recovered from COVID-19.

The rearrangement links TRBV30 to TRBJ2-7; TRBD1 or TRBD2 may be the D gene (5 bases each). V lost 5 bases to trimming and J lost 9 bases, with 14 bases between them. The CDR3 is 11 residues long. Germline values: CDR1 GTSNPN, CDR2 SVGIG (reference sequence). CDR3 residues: CAWGAGWVQYF. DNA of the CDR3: TGTGCCTGGGGGGCGGGTTGGGTGCAGTACTTC. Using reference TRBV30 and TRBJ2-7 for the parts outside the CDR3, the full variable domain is SQTIHQWPATLVQPVGSPLSLECTVEGTSNPNLYWYRQAAGRGLQLLFYSVGIGQISSEVPQNLSASRPQDRQFILSSKKLLLSDSGFYLCAWGAGWVQYFGPGTRLTVT.

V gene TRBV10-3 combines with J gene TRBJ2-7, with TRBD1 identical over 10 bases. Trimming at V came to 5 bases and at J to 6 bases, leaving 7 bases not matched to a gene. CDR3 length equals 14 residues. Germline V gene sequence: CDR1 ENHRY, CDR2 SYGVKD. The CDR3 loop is CAISSPGQGLEQYF. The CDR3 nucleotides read TGTGCCATCAGTTCACCGGGACAGGGGCTCGAGCAGTACTTC.

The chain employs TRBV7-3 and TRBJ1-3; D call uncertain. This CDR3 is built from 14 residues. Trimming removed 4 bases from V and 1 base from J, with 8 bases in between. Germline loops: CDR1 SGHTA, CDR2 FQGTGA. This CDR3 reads CASSSQKSGNTIYF. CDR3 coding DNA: TGTGCCAGCAGCTCCCAAAAATCTGGAAACACCATATATTTT. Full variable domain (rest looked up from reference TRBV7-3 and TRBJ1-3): GAGVSQTPSNKVTEKGKYVELRCDPISGHTALYWYRQSLGQGPEFLIYFQGTGAADDSGLPNDRFFAVRPEGSVSTLKIQRTERGDSAVYLCASSSQKSGNTIYFGEGSWLTVV.

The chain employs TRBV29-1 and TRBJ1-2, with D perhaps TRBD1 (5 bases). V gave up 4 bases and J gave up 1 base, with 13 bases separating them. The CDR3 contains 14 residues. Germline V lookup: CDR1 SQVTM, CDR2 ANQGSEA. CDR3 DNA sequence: TGCAGCGTTGGAAGGTCAGGGCTTAACTATGGCTACACCTTC. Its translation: CSVGRSGLNYGYTF.

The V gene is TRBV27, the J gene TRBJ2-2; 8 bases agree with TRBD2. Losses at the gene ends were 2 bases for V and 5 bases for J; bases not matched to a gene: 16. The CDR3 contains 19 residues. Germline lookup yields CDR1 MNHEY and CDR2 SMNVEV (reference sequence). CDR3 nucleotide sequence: TGTGCCAGCAGTTTACTACCTCCAGGGTCCGGGAGGGTTACCGGGGAGCTGTTTTTT. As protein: CASSLLPPGSGRVTGELFF.

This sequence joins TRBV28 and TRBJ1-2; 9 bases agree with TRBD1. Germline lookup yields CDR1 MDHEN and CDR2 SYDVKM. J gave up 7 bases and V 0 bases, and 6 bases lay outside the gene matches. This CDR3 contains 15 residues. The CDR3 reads CASSLWGTGSTGYTF. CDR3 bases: TGTGCCAGCAGTTTATGGGGGACAGGGTCGACTGGCTACACCTTC.

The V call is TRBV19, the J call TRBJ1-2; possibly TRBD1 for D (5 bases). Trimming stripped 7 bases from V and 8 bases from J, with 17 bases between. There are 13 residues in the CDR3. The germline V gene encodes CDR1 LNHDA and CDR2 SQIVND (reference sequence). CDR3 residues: CASTLSGVLGYTF. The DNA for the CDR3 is TGTGCCAGTACCCTTTCGGGGGTCTTGGGCTACACCTTC.

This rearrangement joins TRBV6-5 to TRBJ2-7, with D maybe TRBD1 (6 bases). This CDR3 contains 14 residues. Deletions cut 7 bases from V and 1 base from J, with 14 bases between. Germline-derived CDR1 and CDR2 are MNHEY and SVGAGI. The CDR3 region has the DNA TGTGCCAGCACCTCGGCAGGGACATCCTACGAGCAGTACTTC. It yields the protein CASTSAGTSYEQYF.

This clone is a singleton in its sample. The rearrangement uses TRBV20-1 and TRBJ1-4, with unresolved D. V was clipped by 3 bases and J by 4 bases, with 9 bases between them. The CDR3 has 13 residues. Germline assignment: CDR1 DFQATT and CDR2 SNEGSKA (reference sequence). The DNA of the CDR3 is TGCAGTGCTAGTGCGGGTTTTAATGAAAAACTGTTTTTT. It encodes CSASAGFNEKLFF.

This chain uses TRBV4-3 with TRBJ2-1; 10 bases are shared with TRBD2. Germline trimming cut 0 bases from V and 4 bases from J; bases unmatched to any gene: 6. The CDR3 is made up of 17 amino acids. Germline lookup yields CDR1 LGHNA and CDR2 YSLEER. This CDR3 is CASSQDRSGGVYNEQFF. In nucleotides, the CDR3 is TGCGCCAGCAGCCAAGATAGGAGCGGGGGGGTGTACAATGAGCAGTTCTTC.

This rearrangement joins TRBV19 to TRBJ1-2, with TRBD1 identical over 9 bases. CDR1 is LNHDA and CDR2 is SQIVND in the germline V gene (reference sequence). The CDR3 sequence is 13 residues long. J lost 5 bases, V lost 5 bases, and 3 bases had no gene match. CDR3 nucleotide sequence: TGTGCCAGTAGTGCCGGACAGGGGTATGGCTACACCTTC. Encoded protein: CASSAGQGYGYTF.